This T cell receptor beta chain originates from a study of blood T cell repertoires in COVID-19. Study background: The samples span acute and convalescent COVID-19 from the United States, Italy and Spain. T cells, B-cell-depleted T cells, or PBMCs provided the cDNA or gDNA that served as material.

In the study's own analysis: Estimation of nucleated cell counts relied on the amplification of reference gene primers. Method: immunoSEQ multiplex PCR; TCRdb's copy keeps in-frame clones and lacks some. V and J calls and clone size are copied from that table; D and trimming were computed from the DNA. The profile covers 30,000 to 35,000 clones, with almost 80% appearing a single time and 7.4% taken by the ten largest. Germline-derived CDR1 and CDR2 are MNHEY and SVGAGI. The CDR3 spans 13 residues. After removal of 5 bases from V and 9 bases from J, the junction contained 6 bases not matched to a gene.

This chain links TRBV6-5 with TRBJ2-1; 8 bases fit TRBD2. The clonotype originates from a woman aged 55-70 years with acute or convalescent COVID-19. The sample comprised peripheral blood. CDR3 amino acids: CASSPRGGSEQFF. The CDR3 DNA sequence: TGTGCCAGCAGTCCACGGGGGGGCAGTGAGCAGTTCTTC.